This T cell receptor (beta chain) derives from a study of CD8 T cells in ankylosing spondylitis. Findings of the study overall: Blood of patients with ankylosing spondylitis appeared to be characterized by a TCR beta motif of several highly homologous variants. Researchers report that disease-linked clones proved CD8+ and relatively rare in peripheral blood. As reported, disease-linked clones showed significant enrichment in matched ankylosing spondylitis synovial fluid.

This CDR3 spans 14 amino acids. V was shortened by 7 bases and J by 1 base, with 13 bases between the two germline ends. This clonotype was detected only a few times. No antigen is known for it. TCRdb independently ran MiXCR on the 5' RACE reads; one entry per CDR3 protein. The table lists some 350,000 distinct CDR3 sequences, about 15% of them singletons. This sequence was found in a male donor with ankylosing spondylitis or in good health (not recorded which). The genes are TRBV12-3 or TRBV12-4 and TRBJ1-1, with D possibly being TRBD1 (6 bases). The sequencing sample was made of blood, either unsorted or a sorted T cell fraction (not recorded which). CDR3 coding DNA: TGTGCCAGCACCGTGGACAGACAGAACACTGAAGCTTTCTTT. Protein product: CASTVDRQNTEAFF.